The rows below give T cell receptor beta chains drawn from one sample of a study of low-dose radiotherapy and immunotherapy resistance in tumors. TCRdb redid the calling of the reads with MiXCR, one entry per CDR3 protein. The sample lists tens of thousands of distinct CDR3 sequences, 9.4% occurring once. The input for sequencing was PBMCs, taken before treatment. The receptors here all came from a male donor with prostate cancer. Both conserved end residues are part of each CDR3. Each record gives: V gene, clone size, D gene, J gene, CDR3 protein, CDR3 DNA. D genes are given only for firm matches. Expanded clones are given a class, and other clones once, few, many or no size at all.

V gene: TRBV15
clone size: many
D gene: -
J gene: TRBJ2-5
CDR3 protein: CATSGRDTIKTQYF
CDR3 DNA: TGTGCCACCAGCGGCAGAGATACGATAAAGACCCAGTACTTC

V gene: TRBV4-2
clone size: many
D gene: TRBD2
J gene: TRBJ2-5
CDR3 protein: CASSQVGLAGVGETQYF
CDR3 DNA: TGTGCCAGCAGCCAAGTCGGACTAGCGGGAGTCGGGGAGACCCAGTACTTC

V gene: TRBV29-1
clone size: many
D gene: -
J gene: TRBJ2-1
CDR3 protein: CSVDQGTSYEQFF
CDR3 DNA: TGCAGCGTTGATCAGGGGACGAGTTATGAGCAGTTCTTC

V gene: TRBV7-2
clone size: many
D gene: -
J gene: TRBJ2-7
CDR3 protein: CASGTDGGGEQYF
CDR3 DNA: TGTGCCAGCGGCACAGATGGAGGGGGGGAGCAGTACTTC

V gene: TRBV18
clone size: -
D gene: -
J gene: TRBJ2-2
CDR3 protein: CASSSVNTGELFF
CDR3 DNA: TGTGCCAGCTCATCGGTGAACACCGGGGAGCTGTTTTTT

V gene: TRBV5-8
clone size: -
D gene: -
J gene: TRBJ2-7
CDR3 protein: CASSLGGLYEQYF
CDR3 DNA: TGTGCCAGCAGCTTGGGTGGTCTCTACGAGCAGTACTTC

V gene: TRBV20-1
clone size: many
D gene: TRBD2
J gene: TRBJ2-3
CDR3 protein: CSARDSGLAGTDTQYF
CDR3 DNA: TGCAGTGCTAGAGATTCGGGACTAGCGGGGACAGATACGCAGTATTTT

V gene: TRBV29-1
clone size: many
D gene: -
J gene: TRBJ2-1
CDR3 protein: CSVEQGANEQFF
CDR3 DNA: TGCAGCGTTGAACAGGGTGCGAATGAGCAGTTCTTC

V gene: TRBV3-1
clone size: many
D gene: TRBD1
J gene: TRBJ1-1
CDR3 protein: CASSQKSGQGIREAFF
CDR3 DNA: TGTGCCAGCAGCCAAAAATCGGGACAGGGGATTAGAGAAGCTTTCTTT

V gene: TRBV7-2
clone size: many
D gene: -
J gene: TRBJ1-1
CDR3 protein: CASSLEQGQITEAFF
CDR3 DNA: TGTGCCAGCAGCTTAGAGCAGGGGCAGATCACTGAAGCTTTCTTT

V gene: TRBV10-2
clone size: many
D gene: -
J gene: TRBJ2-5
CDR3 protein: CASSEQGETQYF
CDR3 DNA: TGCGCCAGCAGTGAGCAGGGAGAGACCCAGTACTTC

V gene: TRBV30
clone size: few
D gene: TRBD2
J gene: TRBJ2-7
CDR3 protein: CAWGLERGYEQYF
CDR3 DNA: TGTGCCTGGGGTCTCGAGCGGGGTTACGAGCAGTACTTC

V gene: TRBV10-3
clone size: many
D gene: TRBD2
J gene: TRBJ2-1
CDR3 protein: CAITVSGGDGGNEQFF
CDR3 DNA: TGTGCCATCACCGTTAGCGGGGGGGACGGAGGGAATGAGCAGTTCTTC

V gene: TRBV12-3/TRBV12-4
clone size: many
D gene: -
J gene: TRBJ2-7
CDR3 protein: CASSFSASARLSSYEQYF
CDR3 DNA: TGTGCCAGCAGTTTTAGTGCTAGCGCCCGTCTGAGCTCCTACGAGCAGTACTTC

V gene: TRBV20-1
clone size: many
D gene: TRBD2
J gene: TRBJ2-5
CDR3 protein: CSARETGGRETQYF
CDR3 DNA: TGCAGTGCTAGAGAGACGGGAGGACGAGAGACCCAGTACTTC

V gene: TRBV6-6
clone size: many
D gene: -
J gene: TRBJ2-1
CDR3 protein: CASSLGSFSFYNEQFF
CDR3 DNA: TGTGCCAGCAGCCTCGGGTCCTTTTCCTTTTACAATGAGCAGTTCTTC

V gene: TRBV7-9
clone size: many
D gene: -
J gene: TRBJ2-7
CDR3 protein: CASSLLISWQGTGWDEQYF
CDR3 DNA: TGTGCCAGCAGCTTATTAATTTCGTGGCAGGGGACGGGTTGGGACGAGCAGTACTTC

V gene: TRBV28
clone size: many
D gene: TRBD1
J gene: TRBJ2-1
CDR3 protein: CASITGTGPHNEQFF
CDR3 DNA: TGTGCCAGCATTACCGGGACAGGGCCTCACAATGAGCAGTTCTTC

V gene: TRBV7-9
clone size: many
D gene: TRBD1
J gene: TRBJ1-2
CDR3 protein: CASSFGQANYGYTF
CDR3 DNA: TGTGCCAGCAGCTTTGGACAGGCTAACTATGGCTACACCTTC

V gene: TRBV20-1
clone size: many
D gene: -
J gene: TRBJ2-3
CDR3 protein: CSAWSRVRTDTQYF
CDR3 DNA: TGCAGTGCTTGGAGCAGGGTTCGCACAGATACGCAGTATTTT

V gene: TRBV29-1
clone size: many
D gene: TRBD1
J gene: TRBJ1-4
CDR3 protein: CSVKTGSTNEKLFF
CDR3 DNA: TGCAGCGTGAAGACAGGGTCCACTAATGAAAAACTGTTTTTT

V gene: TRBV6-6
clone size: many
D gene: -
J gene: TRBJ2-7
CDR3 protein: CASSYSFEQYF
CDR3 DNA: TGTGCCAGCAGTTACTCGTTTGAGCAGTACTTC

V gene: TRBV25-1
clone size: many
D gene: -
J gene: TRBJ2-2
CDR3 protein: CASSPLGAAGELFF
CDR3 DNA: TGTGCCAGCAGTCCCTTGGGGGCAGCCGGGGAGCTGTTTTTT

V gene: TRBV19
clone size: many
D gene: TRBD1
J gene: TRBJ2-1
CDR3 protein: CASSIDAGTGGNNEQFF
CDR3 DNA: TGTGCCAGTAGTATAGACGCCGGGACAGGGGGCAATAATGAGCAGTTCTTC

V gene: TRBV2
clone size: many
D gene: -
J gene: TRBJ1-1
CDR3 protein: CASRYGEAFF
CDR3 DNA: TGTGCCAGCAGGTACGGTGAAGCTTTCTTT

V gene: TRBV11-2
clone size: many
D gene: -
J gene: TRBJ2-7
CDR3 protein: CASSPQFKTEQYF
CDR3 DNA: TGTGCCAGCAGCCCCCAATTTAAGACCGAGCAGTACTTC

V gene: TRBV10-3
clone size: many
D gene: TRBD1
J gene: TRBJ1-6
CDR3 protein: CAISEQTGGYSPLHF
CDR3 DNA: TGTGCCATCAGTGAGCAGACAGGGGGCTATTCACCCCTCCACTTT

V gene: TRBV7-8
clone size: many
D gene: -
J gene: TRBJ2-7
CDR3 protein: CASSLSMAGSYEQYF
CDR3 DNA: TGTGCCAGCAGCCTATCCATGGCTGGCTCCTACGAGCAGTACTTC

V gene: TRBV28
clone size: many
D gene: TRBD2
J gene: TRBJ2-1
CDR3 protein: CASSLGGSNEQFF
CDR3 DNA: TGTGCCAGCAGTTTAGGCGGGAGTAATGAGCAGTTCTTC

V gene: TRBV7-3
clone size: many
D gene: -
J gene: TRBJ2-7
CDR3 protein: CASSPYGGLREQYF
CDR3 DNA: TGTGCCAGCAGCCCCTATGGGGGTCTACGCGAGCAGTACTTC

V gene: TRBV29-1
clone size: many
D gene: -
J gene: TRBJ2-7
CDR3 protein: CSAAGLLSSYEQYF
CDR3 DNA: TGCAGCGCCGCTGGACTTTTGAGCTCCTACGAGCAGTACTTC

V gene: TRBV12-5
clone size: few
D gene: TRBD1
J gene: TRBJ1-1
CDR3 protein: CASGRTGLGGTEAFF
CDR3 DNA: TGTGCTAGTGGTCGGACAGGGTTAGGGGGCACTGAAGCTTTCTTT

V gene: TRBV28
clone size: many
D gene: -
J gene: TRBJ1-5
CDR3 protein: CASSLGSGAREQPQHF
CDR3 DNA: TGTGCCAGCAGTTTAGGCTCGGGGGCGAGAGAACAGCCCCAGCATTTT

V gene: TRBV6-5
clone size: many
D gene: TRBD1
J gene: TRBJ1-6
CDR3 protein: CASSRTGDSPLHF
CDR3 DNA: TGTGCCAGCAGCCGGACAGGGGATTCACCCCTCCACTTT

V gene: TRBV5-1
clone size: many
D gene: TRBD1
J gene: TRBJ2-1
CDR3 protein: CASSSSPGQGARDEQFF
CDR3 DNA: TGCGCCAGCAGCTCTTCTCCGGGACAGGGGGCCAGGGATGAGCAGTTCTTC

V gene: TRBV6-2/TRBV6-3
clone size: many
D gene: TRBD1
J gene: TRBJ1-5
CDR3 protein: CASTSTGRDQPQHF
CDR3 DNA: TGTGCCAGCACTTCGACAGGGCGAGATCAGCCCCAGCATTTT

V gene: TRBV7-3
clone size: -
D gene: -
J gene: TRBJ2-2
CDR3 protein: CASSSGNTGELFF
CDR3 DNA: TGTGCCAGCAGCTCTGGCAACACCGGGGAGCTGTTTTTT

V gene: TRBV29-1
clone size: many
D gene: -
J gene: TRBJ1-3
CDR3 protein: CSVAINGNTIYF
CDR3 DNA: TGCAGCGTTGCCATTAATGGAAACACCATATATTTT

V gene: TRBV7-9
clone size: many
D gene: -
J gene: TRBJ1-4
CDR3 protein: CASSLGRVAGSEKLFF
CDR3 DNA: TGTGCCAGCAGCTTAGGACGAGTGGCCGGGAGTGAAAAACTGTTTTTT

V gene: TRBV4-2
clone size: many
D gene: -
J gene: TRBJ2-7
CDR3 protein: CASSQSDPSGEQYF
CDR3 DNA: TGTGCCAGCAGCCAATCAGACCCCTCCGGCGAGCAGTACTTC

V gene: TRBV20-1
clone size: many
D gene: TRBD1
J gene: TRBJ1-4
CDR3 protein: CSARDGQDNEKLFF
CDR3 DNA: TGCAGTGCTAGAGATGGACAGGATAATGAAAAACTGTTTTTT

V gene: TRBV7-2
clone size: many
D gene: TRBD2
J gene: TRBJ2-5
CDR3 protein: CASSLGLAGSLAQYF
CDR3 DNA: TGTGCCAGCAGCTTAGGACTAGCGGGTTCGTTGGCCCAGTACTTC

V gene: TRBV28
clone size: many
D gene: -
J gene: TRBJ1-1
CDR3 protein: CASRMSPGNTEAFF
CDR3 DNA: TGTGCCAGCAGAATGAGCCCAGGGAACACTGAAGCTTTCTTT

V gene: TRBV20-1
clone size: many
D gene: -
J gene: TRBJ2-1
CDR3 protein: CSARAPLLVTYNEQFF
CDR3 DNA: TGCAGTGCTAGAGCCCCCCTACTAGTAACCTACAATGAGCAGTTCTTC

V gene: TRBV4-2
clone size: many
D gene: -
J gene: TRBJ1-1
CDR3 protein: CASSQDQSRAGRDEAFF
CDR3 DNA: TGTGCCAGCAGCCAAGATCAGAGCCGGGCGGGAAGGGATGAAGCTTTCTTT

V gene: TRBV4-2
clone size: many
D gene: TRBD1
J gene: TRBJ1-4
CDR3 protein: CASSQDSAGGYEKLFF
CDR3 DNA: TGTGCCAGCAGCCAAGATTCGGCAGGGGGTTATGAAAAACTGTTTTTT

V gene: TRBV30
clone size: many
D gene: -
J gene: TRBJ1-6
CDR3 protein: CAWSVSDTTLHF
CDR3 DNA: TGTGCCTGGAGTGTATCGGACACAACCCTCCACTTT

V gene: TRBV29-1
clone size: many
D gene: -
J gene: TRBJ2-1
CDR3 protein: CSAVFYNEQFF
CDR3 DNA: TGCAGCGCTGTTTTCTACAATGAGCAGTTCTTC

V gene: TRBV25-1
clone size: few
D gene: -
J gene: TRBJ2-5
CDR3 protein: CATKRDGLGTQYF
CDR3 DNA: TGTGCCACCAAGAGGGACGGACTGGGGACCCAGTACTTC

V gene: TRBV29-1
clone size: many
D gene: -
J gene: TRBJ2-1
CDR3 protein: CSVDAGSKQFF
CDR3 DNA: TGCAGCGTTGATGCAGGGTCAAAGCAGTTCTTC

V gene: TRBV11-2
clone size: many
D gene: -
J gene: TRBJ2-7
CDR3 protein: CASSLGPQGSGEQYF
CDR3 DNA: TGTGCCAGCAGCTTAGGACCCCAGGGGAGCGGGGAGCAGTACTTC

V gene: TRBV30
clone size: many
D gene: -
J gene: TRBJ1-5
CDR3 protein: CAWSGTASYQPQHF
CDR3 DNA: TGTGCCTGGAGTGGGACAGCATCCTATCAGCCCCAGCATTTT

V gene: TRBV29-1
clone size: many
D gene: TRBD1
J gene: TRBJ2-5
CDR3 protein: CSVWGQAQETQYF
CDR3 DNA: TGCAGCGTTTGGGGACAGGCCCAAGAGACCCAGTACTTC

V gene: TRBV7-2
clone size: many
D gene: -
J gene: TRBJ1-2
CDR3 protein: CASSLGRGNYGYTF
CDR3 DNA: TGTGCCAGCAGCTTAGGGCGCGGAAACTATGGCTACACCTTC

V gene: TRBV19
clone size: many
D gene: -
J gene: TRBJ2-7
CDR3 protein: CASSLFWGTYEQYF
CDR3 DNA: TGTGCCAGTTCCCTTTTTTGGGGGACCTACGAGCAGTACTTC

V gene: TRBV29-1
clone size: many
D gene: -
J gene: TRBJ2-7
CDR3 protein: CSVEGGRDEQYF
CDR3 DNA: TGCAGCGTTGAAGGGGGTAGGGACGAGCAGTACTTC

V gene: TRBV15
clone size: many
D gene: -
J gene: TRBJ2-7
CDR3 protein: CATSRGGPTYEQYF
CDR3 DNA: TGTGCCACCAGCAGAGGGGGACCAACCTACGAGCAGTACTTC

V gene: TRBV18
clone size: many
D gene: TRBD1
J gene: TRBJ1-1
CDR3 protein: CASSPPGGPEAFF
CDR3 DNA: TGTGCCAGCTCACCCCCAGGGGGCCCTGAAGCTTTCTTT

V gene: TRBV28
clone size: many
D gene: -
J gene: TRBJ2-3
CDR3 protein: CASSSQPDTQYF
CDR3 DNA: TGTGCCAGCAGCTCGCAACCGGATACGCAGTATTTT